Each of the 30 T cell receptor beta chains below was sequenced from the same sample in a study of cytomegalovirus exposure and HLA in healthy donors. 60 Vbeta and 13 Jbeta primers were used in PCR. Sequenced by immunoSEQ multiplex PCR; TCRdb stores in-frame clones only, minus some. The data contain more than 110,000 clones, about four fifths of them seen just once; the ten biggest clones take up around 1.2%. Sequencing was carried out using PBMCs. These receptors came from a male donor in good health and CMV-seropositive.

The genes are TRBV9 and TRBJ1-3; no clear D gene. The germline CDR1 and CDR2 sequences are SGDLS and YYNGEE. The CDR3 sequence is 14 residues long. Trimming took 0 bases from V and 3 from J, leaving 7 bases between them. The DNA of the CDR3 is TGTGCCAGCAGCGTAGGACTTAGTGGAAACACCATATATTTT. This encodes CASSVGLSGNTIYF.

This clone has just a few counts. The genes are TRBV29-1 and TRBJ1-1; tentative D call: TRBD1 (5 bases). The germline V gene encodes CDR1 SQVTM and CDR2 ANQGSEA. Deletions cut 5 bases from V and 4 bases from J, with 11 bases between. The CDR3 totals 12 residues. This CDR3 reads CSVQGFSTEAFF. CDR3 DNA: TGCAGCGTTCAGGGATTTAGCACTGAAGCTTTCTTT.

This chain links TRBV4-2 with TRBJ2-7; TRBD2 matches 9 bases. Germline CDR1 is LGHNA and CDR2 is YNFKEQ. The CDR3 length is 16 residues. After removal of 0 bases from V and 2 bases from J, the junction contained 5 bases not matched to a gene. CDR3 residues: CASSQELAGQTYEQYF. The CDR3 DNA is TGTGCCAGCAGCCAAGAACTAGCGGGCCAGACCTACGAGCAGTACTTC.

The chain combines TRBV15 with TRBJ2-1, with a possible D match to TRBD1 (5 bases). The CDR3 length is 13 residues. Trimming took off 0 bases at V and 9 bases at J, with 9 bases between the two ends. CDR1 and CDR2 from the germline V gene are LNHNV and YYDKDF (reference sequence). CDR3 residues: CATSRDVDSEQFF. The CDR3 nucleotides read TGTGCCACCAGCAGAGATGTAGACAGTGAGCAGTTCTTC.

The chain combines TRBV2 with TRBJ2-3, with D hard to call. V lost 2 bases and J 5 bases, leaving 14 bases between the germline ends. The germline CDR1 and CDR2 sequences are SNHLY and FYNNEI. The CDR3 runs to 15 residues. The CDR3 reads CASSEIGSALDTQYF. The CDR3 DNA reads TGTGCCAGCAGTGAAATCGGGTCTGCCCTAGATACGCAGTATTTT.

This CDR3 is CAKDIWPGELFF. The CDR3 DNA sequence: TGTGCCAAGGACATCTGGCCCGGGGAGCTGTTTTTT. J is TRBJ2-2 and V is TRBV6-6; TRBD1 is a possible D gene (5 bases). Trimming took 10 bases from V and 6 from J, leaving 12 bases between them. The CDR3 totals 12 residues. CDR1 is MNHNY, CDR2 SVGAGI, per germline (reference sequence).

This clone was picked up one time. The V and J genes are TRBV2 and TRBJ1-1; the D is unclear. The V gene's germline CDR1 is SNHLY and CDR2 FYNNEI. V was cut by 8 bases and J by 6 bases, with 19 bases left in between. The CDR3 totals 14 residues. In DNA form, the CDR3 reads TGTGCCAGCTCTGAGGGTGGAGGATTCCCTGAAGCTTTCTTT. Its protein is CASSEGGGFPEAFF.

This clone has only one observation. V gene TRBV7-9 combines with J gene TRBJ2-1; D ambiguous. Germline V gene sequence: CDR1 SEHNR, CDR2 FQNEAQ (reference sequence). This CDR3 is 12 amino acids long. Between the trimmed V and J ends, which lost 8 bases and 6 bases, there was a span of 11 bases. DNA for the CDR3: TGTGCCAGCGGCAATCTTGGCAATGAGCAGTTCTTC. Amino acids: CASGNLGNEQFF.

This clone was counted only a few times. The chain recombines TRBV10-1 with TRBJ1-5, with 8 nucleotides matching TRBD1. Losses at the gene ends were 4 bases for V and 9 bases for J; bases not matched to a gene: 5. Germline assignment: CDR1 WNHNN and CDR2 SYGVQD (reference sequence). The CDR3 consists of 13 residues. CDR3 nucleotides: TGCGCCAGCAGTGGGACAGGGCGATGGCCCCAGCATTTT. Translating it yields CASSGTGRWPQHF.

CDR3 sequence: CASSLAGLAGGTDTQYF. CDR3 nucleotides: TGCGCCAGCAGCTTGGCCGGCCTAGCGGGGGGTACAGATACGCAGTATTTT. The chain links TRBV5-1 to TRBJ2-3; 11 bases line up with TRBD2. The V gene end was trimmed by 0 bases and the J gene end by 3 bases; junction bases not matched to a gene: 6. The CDR3 sequence is 17 residues long. Germline V lookup: CDR1 SGHRS, CDR2 YFSETQ.

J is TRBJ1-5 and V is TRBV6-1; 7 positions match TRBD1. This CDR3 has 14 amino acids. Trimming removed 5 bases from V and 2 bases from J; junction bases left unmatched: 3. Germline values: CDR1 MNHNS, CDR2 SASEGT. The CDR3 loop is CASSTGEGNQPQHF. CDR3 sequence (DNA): TGTGCCAGCAGTACAGGGGAAGGCAATCAGCCCCAGCATTTT.

CDR3 bases: TGTGCCAGCAGTTACTCGGGCGGGGCACTTGGGTTGAAAGCTTTCTTT. This translates into CASSYSGGALGLKAFF. This chain connects TRBV6-5 to TRBJ1-1; maybe TRBD1 (5 bases). There are 16 residues in the CDR3. Germline V gives CDR1 MNHEY, CDR2 SVGAGI. The V gene lost 0 bases and the J gene lost 9 bases, with 20 bases spanning the gap.

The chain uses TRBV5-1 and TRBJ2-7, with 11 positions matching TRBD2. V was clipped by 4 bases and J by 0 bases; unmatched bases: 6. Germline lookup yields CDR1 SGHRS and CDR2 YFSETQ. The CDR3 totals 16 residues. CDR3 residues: CASSPGGTSGSYEQYF. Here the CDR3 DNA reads TGCGCCAGCAGCCCGGGAGGGACTAGCGGCTCCTACGAGCAGTACTTC.

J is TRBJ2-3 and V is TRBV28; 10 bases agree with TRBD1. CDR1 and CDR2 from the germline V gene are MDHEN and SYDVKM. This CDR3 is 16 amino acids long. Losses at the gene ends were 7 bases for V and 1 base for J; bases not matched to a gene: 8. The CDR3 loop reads CASKPATGGRTDTQYF. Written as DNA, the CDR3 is TGTGCCAGCAAACCTGCGACAGGGGGCCGCACAGATACGCAGTATTTT.

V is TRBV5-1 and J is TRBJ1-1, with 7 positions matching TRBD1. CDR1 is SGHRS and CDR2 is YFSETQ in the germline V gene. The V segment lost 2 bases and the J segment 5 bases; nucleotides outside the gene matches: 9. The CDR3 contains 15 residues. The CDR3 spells CASSLRDSEVTEAFF. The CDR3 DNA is TGCGCCAGCAGCTTACGGGACAGCGAAGTTACTGAAGCTTTCTTT.

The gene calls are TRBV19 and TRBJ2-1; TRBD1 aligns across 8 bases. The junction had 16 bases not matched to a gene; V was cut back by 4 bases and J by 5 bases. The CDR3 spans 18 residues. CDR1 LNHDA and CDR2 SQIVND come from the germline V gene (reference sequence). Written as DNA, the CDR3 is TGTGCCAGTAGTAAGGGGAGTATCTGGACAGGGCAAAACAATGAGCAGTTCTTC. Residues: CASSKGSIWTGQNNEQFF.

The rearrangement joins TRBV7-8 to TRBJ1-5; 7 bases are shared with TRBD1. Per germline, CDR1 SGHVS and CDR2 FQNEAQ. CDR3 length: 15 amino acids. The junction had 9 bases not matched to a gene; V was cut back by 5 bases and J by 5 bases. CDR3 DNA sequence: TGTGCCAGCAGCCCGATGGGACAGATTGATCAGCCCCAGCATTTT. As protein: CASSPMGQIDQPQHF.

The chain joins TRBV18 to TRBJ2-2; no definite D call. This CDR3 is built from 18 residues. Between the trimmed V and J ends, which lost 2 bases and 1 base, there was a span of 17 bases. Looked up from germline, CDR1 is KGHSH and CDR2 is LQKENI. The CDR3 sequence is CASSPSPSIDVNTGELFF. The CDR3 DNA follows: TGTGCCAGCTCACCATCCCCCTCGATAGATGTGAACACCGGGGAGCTGTTTTTT.

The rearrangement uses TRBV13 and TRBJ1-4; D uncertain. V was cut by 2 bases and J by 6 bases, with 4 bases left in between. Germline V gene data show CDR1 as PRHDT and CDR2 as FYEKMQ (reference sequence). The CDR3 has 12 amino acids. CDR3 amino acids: CASSLFDEKLFF. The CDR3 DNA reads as TGTGCCAGCAGCTTATTCGATGAAAAACTGTTTTTT.

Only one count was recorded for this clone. CDR3 in amino acids: CASSPGQGAGEQYF. CDR3 nucleotides: TGTGCCAGCAGTCCCGGACAGGGGGCTGGCGAGCAGTACTTC. The chain employs TRBV6-5 and TRBJ2-5; 11 bases match TRBD1. The J call may be in error: the DNA end matches TRBJ2-7 better. Germline V gene lookup returns CDR1 MNHEY and CDR2 SVGAGI. The CDR3 loop spans 14 amino acids.

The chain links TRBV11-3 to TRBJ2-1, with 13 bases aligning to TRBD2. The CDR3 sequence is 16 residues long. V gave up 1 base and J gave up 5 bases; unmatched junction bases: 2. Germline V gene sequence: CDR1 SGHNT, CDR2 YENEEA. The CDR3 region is CASSLGGLAGDNEQFF. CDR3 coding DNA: TGTGCCAGCAGCTTAGGCGGACTAGCGGGAGACAATGAGCAGTTCTTC.

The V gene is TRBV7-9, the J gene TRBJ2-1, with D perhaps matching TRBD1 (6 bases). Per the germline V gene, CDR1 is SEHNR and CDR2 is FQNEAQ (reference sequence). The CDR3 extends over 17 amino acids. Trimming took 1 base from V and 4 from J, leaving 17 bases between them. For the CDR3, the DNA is TGTGCCAGCAGCTTAGGGTATCAGGGGAAGGATTACAATGAGCAGTTCTTC. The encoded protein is CASSLGYQGKDYNEQFF. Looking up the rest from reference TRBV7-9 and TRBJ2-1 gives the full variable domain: DTGVSQNPRHKITKRGQNVTFRCDPISEHNRLYWYRQTLGQGPEFLTYFQNEAQLEKSRLLSDRFSAERPKGSFSTLEIQRTEQGDSAMYLCASSLGYQGKDYNEQFFGPGTRLTVL.

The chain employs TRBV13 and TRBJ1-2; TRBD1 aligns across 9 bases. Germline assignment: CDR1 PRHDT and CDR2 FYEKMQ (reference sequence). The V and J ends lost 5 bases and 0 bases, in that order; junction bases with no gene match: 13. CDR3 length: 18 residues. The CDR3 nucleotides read TGTGCCAGCAGCCCAGAGCGGACAGGGGATGGGACTAACTATGGCTACACCTTC. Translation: CASSPERTGDGTNYGYTF.

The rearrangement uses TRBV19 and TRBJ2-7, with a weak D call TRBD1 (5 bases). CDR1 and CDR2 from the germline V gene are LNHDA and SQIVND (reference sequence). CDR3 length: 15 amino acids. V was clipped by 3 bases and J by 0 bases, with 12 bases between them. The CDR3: CASSIPTASSYEQYF. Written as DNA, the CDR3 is TGTGCCAGTAGTATCCCGACAGCTAGCTCCTACGAGCAGTACTTC.

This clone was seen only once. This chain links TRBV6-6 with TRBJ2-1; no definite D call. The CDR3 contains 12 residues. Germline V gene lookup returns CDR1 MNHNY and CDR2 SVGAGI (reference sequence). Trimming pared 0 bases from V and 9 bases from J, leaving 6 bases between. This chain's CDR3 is CASSYSTSEQFF. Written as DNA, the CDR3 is TGTGCCAGCAGTTACTCCACCAGTGAGCAGTTCTTC.

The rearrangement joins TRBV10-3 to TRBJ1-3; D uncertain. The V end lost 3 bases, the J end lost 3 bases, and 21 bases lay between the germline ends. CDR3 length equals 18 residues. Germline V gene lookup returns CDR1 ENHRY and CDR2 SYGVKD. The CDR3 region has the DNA TGTGCCATCAGTGAAGTTTCATGGCAAAGAGGTTTTGGAAACACCATATATTTT. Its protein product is CAISEVSWQRGFGNTIYF.

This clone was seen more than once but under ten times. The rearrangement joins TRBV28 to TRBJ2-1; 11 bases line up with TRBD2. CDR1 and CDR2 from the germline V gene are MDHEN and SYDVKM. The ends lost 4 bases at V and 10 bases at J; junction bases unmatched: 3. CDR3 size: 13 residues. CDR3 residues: CASSSLAGGEQFF. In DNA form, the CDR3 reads TGTGCCAGCAGTTCATTAGCGGGAGGGGAGCAGTTCTTC.

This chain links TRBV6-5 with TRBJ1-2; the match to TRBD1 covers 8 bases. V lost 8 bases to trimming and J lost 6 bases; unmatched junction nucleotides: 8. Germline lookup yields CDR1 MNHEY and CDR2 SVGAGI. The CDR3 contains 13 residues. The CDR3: CASGRQGIHGYTF. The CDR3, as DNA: TGTGCCAGCGGCCGACAGGGGATCCATGGCTACACCTTC.

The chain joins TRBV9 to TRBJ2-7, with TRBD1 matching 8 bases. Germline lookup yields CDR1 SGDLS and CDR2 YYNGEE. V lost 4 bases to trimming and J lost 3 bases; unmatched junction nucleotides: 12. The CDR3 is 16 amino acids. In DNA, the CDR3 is TGTGCCAGCAGCCGCTGGGGACAGGTAGATATCTACGAGCAGTACTTC. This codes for CASSRWGQVDIYEQYF.

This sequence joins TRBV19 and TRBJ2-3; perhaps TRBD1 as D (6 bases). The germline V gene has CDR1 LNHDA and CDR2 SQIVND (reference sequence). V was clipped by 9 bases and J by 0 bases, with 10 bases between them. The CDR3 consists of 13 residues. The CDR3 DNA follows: TGTGCCAGCTCGGACAGAAGCACAGATACGCAGTATTTT. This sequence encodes CASSDRSTDTQYF.